Listed below are T cell receptor beta chains from one sample, sequenced in a study of Graves' ophthalmopathy and Graves' hyperthyroidism. TCRdb processed the multiplex PCR reads anew with MiXCR; each CDR3 protein has one entry. The sample has more than 1,000,000 distinct CDR3 sequences, about 40% seen once. The sample was peripheral blood or thyroid tissue (not recorded which). All receptors derive from an adult man with Graves' hyperthyroidism. CDR3s include the opening cysteine and the closing phenylalanine or tryptophan. The order of the fields is clone size, D gene, J gene, V gene, CDR3 protein, CDR3 DNA. A D gene is named only where the DNA matches it firmly. Expanded clones get a size class; other rows say once, few or many, or leave the size out.

clone size: few
D gene: TRBD1
J gene: TRBJ1-4
V gene: TRBV11-2
CDR3 protein: CASSQEVAGGSAREKLFF
CDR3 DNA: TGCGCCAGCAGCCAAGAGGTGGCAGGGGGTAGTGCTCGTGAAAAACTGTTTTTT

clone size: -
D gene: -
J gene: TRBJ2-5
V gene: TRBV2
CDR3 protein: CAISARPKETQHF
CDR3 DNA: TGTGCCATCAGTGCTAGACCGAAAGAGACCCAGCACTTC

clone size: many
D gene: TRBD1
J gene: TRBJ1-5
V gene: TRBV19
CDR3 protein: CASGTGLVQPQHF
CDR3 DNA: TGTGCCAGTGGGACAGGGCTAGTTCAGCCCCAGCATTTT

clone size: few
D gene: -
J gene: TRBJ2-7
V gene: TRBV10-3
CDR3 protein: CASSQNRGGHEQYF
CDR3 DNA: TGTGCCAGCAGTCAAAACAGGGGGGGCCACGAGCAGTACTTC

clone size: many
D gene: -
J gene: TRBJ1-6
V gene: TRBV19
CDR3 protein: CASNEGFGSPLHF
CDR3 DNA: TGTGCCAGTAATGAGGGTTTCGGTTCACCCCTCCACTTT

clone size: few
D gene: -
J gene: TRBJ2-2
V gene: TRBV10-3
CDR3 protein: CAISKQSTGELFF
CDR3 DNA: TGTGCCATCAGTAAACAGAGTACCGGGGAGCTGTTTTTT

clone size: few
D gene: -
J gene: TRBJ2-7
V gene: TRBV2
CDR3 protein: CASSEAPYTYEQYF
CDR3 DNA: TGTGCCAGCAGTGAAGCGCCGTATACCTACGAGCAGTACTTC

clone size: -
D gene: TRBD1
J gene: TRBJ2-5
V gene: TRBV12-3/TRBV12-4
CDR3 protein: CASSVDQGARETQYF
CDR3 DNA: TGTGCCAGCAGTGTTGACCAGGGGGCCCGGGAGACCCAGTACTTC

clone size: -
D gene: TRBD1
J gene: TRBJ1-2
V gene: TRBV5-4
CDR3 protein: CASSSKDRAAGYTF
CDR3 DNA: TGTGCCAGCAGCTCAAAAGACAGGGCTGCGGGCTACACCTTC

clone size: -
D gene: TRBD1
J gene: TRBJ1-1
V gene: TRBV2
CDR3 protein: CASITGTGVTEAFF
CDR3 DNA: TGTGCCAGCATCACCGGGACAGGGGTGACTGAAGCTTTCTTT

clone size: many
D gene: -
J gene: TRBJ1-3
V gene: TRBV29-1
CDR3 protein: CSVDRGNTIYF
CDR3 DNA: TGCAGCGTTGATCGTGGAAACACCATATATTTT

clone size: -
D gene: TRBD1
J gene: TRBJ1-4
V gene: TRBV7-6
CDR3 protein: CASSRFTGDEKLFF
CDR3 DNA: TGTGCCAGCAGCCGTTTTACAGGGGATGAAAAACTGTTTTTT

clone size: many
D gene: -
J gene: TRBJ1-5
V gene: TRBV12-3/TRBV12-4
CDR3 protein: CASSFQVGNQPQHF
CDR3 DNA: TGTGCCAGCAGTTTCCAGGTAGGAAATCAGCCCCAGCATTTT

clone size: -
D gene: -
J gene: TRBJ2-7
V gene: TRBV7-6
CDR3 protein: CASSFFNYEQYF
CDR3 DNA: TGTGCCAGCAGTTTCTTTAATTACGAGCAGTACTTC

clone size: many
D gene: -
J gene: TRBJ2-7
V gene: TRBV10-3
CDR3 protein: CAISAYTAYEQYF
CDR3 DNA: TGTGCCATCAGTGCCTATACGGCCTACGAGCAGTACTTC

clone size: -
D gene: -
J gene: TRBJ1-6
V gene: TRBV25-1
CDR3 protein: CASANTANSPLHF
CDR3 DNA: TGTGCCAGCGCCAATACAGCTAATTCACCCCTCCACTTT

clone size: many
D gene: TRBD2
J gene: TRBJ2-7
V gene: TRBV7-8
CDR3 protein: CASSPSGRGVYEQYF
CDR3 DNA: TGTGCCAGCAGCCCTAGCGGGCGAGGGGTCTACGAGCAGTACTTC

clone size: many
D gene: -
J gene: TRBJ1-1
V gene: TRBV12-3/TRBV12-4
CDR3 protein: CASSARQLNTEAFF
CDR3 DNA: TGTGCCAGCAGTGCCCGACAGCTGAACACTGAAGCTTTCTTT

clone size: -
D gene: TRBD2
J gene: TRBJ2-2
V gene: TRBV10-3
CDR3 protein: CAISGGLASSTGELFF
CDR3 DNA: TGTGCCATCAGCGGGGGACTAGCGTCCTCAACCGGGGAGCTGTTTTTT

clone size: many
D gene: -
J gene: TRBJ2-7
V gene: TRBV5-6
CDR3 protein: CASSAVREQYF
CDR3 DNA: TGTGCCAGCAGCGCCGTAAGGGAGCAGTACTTC

clone size: many
D gene: -
J gene: TRBJ1-6
V gene: TRBV20-1
CDR3 protein: CSAPYGGASPLHF
CDR3 DNA: TGCAGTGCCCCTTACGGGGGGGCTTCACCCCTCCACTTT

clone size: many
D gene: -
J gene: TRBJ2-5
V gene: TRBV12-3/TRBV12-4
CDR3 protein: CATSARYQETQYF
CDR3 DNA: TGTGCCACCTCAGCCCGGTACCAAGAGACCCAGTACTTC

clone size: -
D gene: -
J gene: TRBJ1-6
V gene: TRBV7-9
CDR3 protein: CASNLAEYSPLHF
CDR3 DNA: TGCGCCAGCAACTTAGCAGAGTATTCACCCCTCCACTTT

clone size: -
D gene: TRBD2
J gene: TRBJ2-5
V gene: TRBV9
CDR3 protein: CASSLGRGNQETQYF
CDR3 DNA: TGTGCCAGCAGTTTAGGGCGGGGGAACCAAGAGACCCAGTACTTC

clone size: -
D gene: -
J gene: TRBJ2-7
V gene: TRBV15
CDR3 protein: CATSSPLAGIHEQYF
CDR3 DNA: TGTGCCACCAGCAGCCCCCTTGCTGGCATCCACGAGCAGTACTTC

clone size: once
D gene: TRBD1
J gene: TRBJ1-3
V gene: TRBV29-1
CDR3 protein: CSVGGSRTGGGNTIYF
CDR3 DNA: TGCAGCGTTGGGGGATCGCGGACAGGAGGTGGAAACACCATATATTTT

clone size: -
D gene: TRBD1
J gene: TRBJ1-5
V gene: TRBV29-1
CDR3 protein: CSFGTAAQHF
CDR3 DNA: TGCAGCTTTGGGACAGCAGCCCAGCATTTT

clone size: many
D gene: -
J gene: TRBJ2-7
V gene: TRBV2
CDR3 protein: CASGQGMDEQYF
CDR3 DNA: TGTGCCAGCGGGCAGGGTATGGACGAGCAGTACTTC